The 17 T cell receptor beta chains below come from one sample, sequenced in a study of blood T cell repertoires in COVID-19. Only in-frame clones appear in the TCRdb table, and some are missing; sequencing was by immunoSEQ multiplex PCR. The table records around 92,000 clones, 83% of them present only once. Sequenced sample: peripheral blood. Receptors originate from an elderly woman with acute or convalescent COVID-19.

The genes are TRBV24-1 and TRBJ2-3, with 11 bases lining up with TRBD2. The CDR3 totals 17 residues. Germline CDR1 and CDR2: KGHDR and SFDVKD. The J segment lost 0 bases and the V segment lost 4 bases, leaving 5 bases of the junction unmatched. Here the CDR3 reads CATSDPGLAASTDTQYF. Here the CDR3 DNA reads TGTGCCACCAGTGACCCGGGACTAGCGGCTAGCACAGATACGCAGTATTTT.

The rearrangement links TRBV6-5 to TRBJ2-3; 10 nucleotides line up with TRBD2. This CDR3 comprises 15 residues. The V gene's germline CDR1 is MNHEY and CDR2 SVGAGI. V was clipped by 6 bases and J by 7 bases; unmatched bases: 10. The CDR3 protein is CASRQAGGPEYTQYF. Here the CDR3 DNA reads TGTGCCAGCAGGCAAGCGGGAGGGCCGGAATATACGCAGTATTTT.

The V call is TRBV27, the J call TRBJ2-7, with TRBD2 matching over 11 bases. V lost 3 bases to trimming and J lost 0 bases; unmatched junction nucleotides: 7. The CDR3 sequence is 17 residues long. The germline V gene encodes CDR1 MNHEY and CDR2 SMNVEV (reference sequence). CDR3 region: CASSFASGRRSSYEQYF. The DNA of the CDR3 is TGTGCCAGCAGTTTTGCTAGCGGGAGGAGGAGCTCCTACGAGCAGTACTTC.

This chain uses TRBV19 with TRBJ2-5, with D unclear. V shed 2 bases and J shed 1 base, with 14 bases lying between them. CDR3 size: 16 residues. Germline CDR1 LNHDA, CDR2 SQIVND (reference sequence). The CDR3 sequence: CASSIFWQNRQETQYF. The DNA of the CDR3 is TGTGCCAGTAGTATATTTTGGCAAAACCGCCAAGAGACCCAGTACTTC. The entire variable domain, with the rest obtained from reference TRBV19 and TRBJ2-5, is as follows: DGGITQSPKYLFRKEGQNVTLSCEQNLNHDAMYWYRQDPGQGLRLIYYSQIVNDFQKGDIAEGYSVSREKKESFPLTVTSAQKNPTAFYLCASSIFWQNRQETQYFGPGTRLLVL.

This clone is a singleton in its sample. CDR3 residues: CASSLLPGGTDTQYF. CDR3 in DNA: TGTGCCAGCAGCTTATTGCCGGGGGGAACAGATACGCAGTATTTT. V gene TRBV7-8 combines with J gene TRBJ2-3; the match to TRBD2 covers 7 bases. Germline assignment: CDR1 SGHVS and CDR2 FQNEAQ. The CDR3 spans 15 residues. V shed 2 bases, J shed 3 bases, and the junction held 5 bases outside the gene matches.

In this sample, this clone turned up once. V usage is TRBV29-1 and J usage is TRBJ1-1, with 7 bases identical to TRBD1. Germline assignment: CDR1 SQVTM and CDR2 ANQGSEA. Trimming cost V 7 bases and J 3 bases; bases outside gene matches: 8. The CDR3 totals 13 residues. The DNA of the CDR3 is TGCAGCGCCTCAAGACAGGGTGACACTGAAGCTTTCTTT. This codes for CSASRQGDTEAFF.

This sequence joins TRBV2 and TRBJ2-3; TRBD2 matches at 8 bases. CDR3 length: 17 residues. After removal of 5 bases from V and 1 base from J, the junction contained 11 bases not matched to a gene. Germline CDR1 is SNHLY and CDR2 is FYNNEI. In nucleotides, the CDR3 is TGTGCCAGCAGTTGGACTAGCCTTTTTGGTGGCACAGATACGCAGTATTTT. It is translated as CASSWTSLFGGTDTQYF.

The chain combines TRBV29-1 with TRBJ1-2, with 8 bases lining up with TRBD1. CDR3 length: 13 amino acids. V gave up 4 bases and J gave up 4 bases; unmatched junction bases: 5. Germline CDR1 and CDR2: SQVTM and ANQGSEA. Here the CDR3 DNA reads TGCAGCGTTGGGGGACAGGTCGCCTATGGCTACACCTTC. This codes for CSVGGQVAYGYTF. Based on the CDR3 plus reference TRBV29-1 and TRBJ1-2, the full variable domain is SAVISQKPSRDICQRGTSLTIQCQVDSQVTMMFWYRQQPGQSLTLIATANQGSEATYESGFVIDKFPISRPNLTFSTLTVSNMSPEDSSIYLCSVGGQVAYGYTFGSGTRLTVV.

The rearrangement joins TRBV19 to TRBJ2-2; 11 bases map to TRBD2. CDR3 length: 16 amino acids. CDR1 LNHDA and CDR2 SQIVND come from the germline V gene (reference sequence). V was clipped by 1 base and J by 7 bases; unmatched bases: 5. For the CDR3, the DNA is TGTGCCAGTAGTATAGGACTAGCGGGAAAGGACGGGGAGCTGTTTTTT. Translating it yields CASSIGLAGKDGELFF.

The chain combines TRBV2 with TRBJ1-4; 7 positions match TRBD1. J was trimmed by 6 bases and V by 6 bases; bases with no gene match: 4. Per the germline V gene, CDR1 is SNHLY and CDR2 is FYNNEI. This CDR3 is 13 amino acids long. The CDR3 protein is CASRRGRDEKLFF. CDR3 coding DNA: TGTGCCAGCAGAAGGGGGCGGGATGAAAAACTGTTTTTT.

The chain combines TRBV9 with TRBJ2-7; D remains ambiguous. Deletions cut 0 bases from V and 0 bases from J, with 7 bases between. This CDR3 is built from 14 residues. Germline CDR1 reads SGDLS; CDR2 reads YYNGEE. The CDR3 DNA reads as TGTGCCAGCAGCGTAGAGGAGCGCTCCTACGAGCAGTACTTC. Its translation is CASSVEERSYEQYF.

The J gene is TRBJ2-7, the V gene TRBV5-4; maybe TRBD2 (7 bases). With 2 bases removed from V and 3 bases from J, the gap between germline ends came to 12 bases. The CDR3 has 14 residues. From germline, CDR1 is SGHNT and CDR2 YYREEE (reference sequence). DNA for the CDR3: TGTGCCAGCAGCTTTAGGGGGGGAGGCTACGAGCAGTACTTC. Residues: CASSFRGGGYEQYF. The full variable domain, its missing parts supplied by reference TRBV5-4 and TRBJ2-7, is ETGVTQSPTHLIKTRGQQVTLRCSSQSGHNTVSWYQQALGQGPQFIFQYYREEENGRGNFPPRFSGLQFPNYSSELNVNALELDDSALYLCASSFRGGGYEQYFGPGTRLTVT.

As DNA, the CDR3 is TGTGCCAGCAGTTTATCGGGCAGGGGAAGACGGGGAGACTATGGCTACACCTTC. Its translation is CASSLSGRGRRGDYGYTF. The chain is built from TRBV28 and TRBJ1-2; D may be TRBD1 (6 bases). Trimming shortened V by 1 base and J by 3 bases, and 21 bases separated the two germline ends. This CDR3 region has 18 residues. Germline assignment: CDR1 MDHEN and CDR2 SYDVKM.

This clone was picked up a small number of times. The chain has TRBV18 and TRBJ2-5; weak D call: TRBD1 (6 bases). This CDR3 is 13 amino acids long. V was pared by 8 bases and J by 0 bases, with 10 bases between. Germline assignment: CDR1 KGHSH and CDR2 LQKENI. CDR3 in amino acids: CASNTGNQETQYF. The CDR3 nucleotides read TGTGCCAGCAACACAGGGAACCAAGAGACCCAGTACTTC.

The genes are TRBV4-1 and TRBJ2-5, with TRBD1 identical over 8 bases. The junction had 4 bases not matched to a gene; V was cut back by 2 bases and J by 5 bases. Per the germline V gene, CDR1 is MGHRA and CDR2 is YSYEKL. The CDR3 spans 14 residues. The CDR3 spells CASSQPGQEETQYF. The CDR3 DNA reads TGCGCCAGCAGCCAACCGGGACAGGAGGAGACCCAGTACTTC.

This rearrangement joins TRBV7-9 to TRBJ2-7; no clear D gene. Germline loops: CDR1 SEHNR, CDR2 FQNEAQ (reference sequence). This CDR3 has 14 amino acids. The ends were cut back, 1 base at V and 3 bases at J, with 10 bases in the middle. The CDR3 reads CASSLVPAIYEQYF. The CDR3 DNA follows: TGTGCCAGCAGCTTAGTTCCAGCGATCTACGAGCAGTACTTC.

This chain joins TRBV5-4 and TRBJ1-6; D is unresolved. CDR1 is SGHNT, CDR2 YYREEE, per germline (reference sequence). Trimming took 0 bases from V and 8 from J, leaving 9 bases between them. This CDR3 is 14 amino acids long. The CDR3 DNA follows: TGTGCCAGCAGCTTGGCAGGCAAGGATTCACCCCTCCACTTT. Its protein is CASSLAGKDSPLHF.